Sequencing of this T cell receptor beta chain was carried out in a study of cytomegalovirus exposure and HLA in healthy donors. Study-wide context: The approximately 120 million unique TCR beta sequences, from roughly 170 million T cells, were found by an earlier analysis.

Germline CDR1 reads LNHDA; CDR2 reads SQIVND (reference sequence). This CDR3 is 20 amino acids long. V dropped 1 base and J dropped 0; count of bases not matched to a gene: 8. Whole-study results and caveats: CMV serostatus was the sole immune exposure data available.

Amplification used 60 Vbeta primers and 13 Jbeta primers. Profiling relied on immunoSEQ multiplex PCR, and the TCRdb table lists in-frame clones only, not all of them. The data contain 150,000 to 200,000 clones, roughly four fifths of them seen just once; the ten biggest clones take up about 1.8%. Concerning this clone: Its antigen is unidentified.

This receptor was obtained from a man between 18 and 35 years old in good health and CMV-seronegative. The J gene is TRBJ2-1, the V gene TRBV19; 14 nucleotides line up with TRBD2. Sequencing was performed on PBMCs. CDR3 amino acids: CASSIAGGLAGVPSYNEQFF. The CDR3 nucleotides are TGTGCCAGTAGTATAGCAGGGGGACTAGCGGGAGTACCCTCCTACAATGAGCAGTTCTTC.